This T cell receptor (beta chain) was captured by sequencing in a study of human T cells and chemical hapten exposure. Study-level background: The scalp of each patient received a weekly diphenylcyclopropenone dose for the full roughly 25-week study. The variation in per-sample TCR yields arose mainly from small differences in pooled library volumes.

This clonotype occurred a few times. Its target is not known. TCRdb called the RACE reads again in MiXCR, with one record for every CDR3 protein. Of 85,000 or so distinct CDR3 sequences in the sample, about 11% were seen once. V shed 4 bases and J 10 bases; nucleotides not matched to a gene: 10. The CDR3 length is 14 residues. Germline CDR1 and CDR2: SGHTA and FQGTGA. Study observations and caveats: Compared with pre-sensitization or healthy control sets, expanded TCRs clustered more.

Time point denoted: patch test 1, 2 weeks after DPC sensitization. Treatment given: therapeutic diphenylcyclopropenone sensitization with weekly scalp DPC. Blood draws came before every patch-test application. The specimen was whole blood, collected in connection with sensitization to the hapten diphenylcyclopropenone (DPC). This chain joins TRBV7-3 and TRBJ2-5; 9 nucleotides match TRBD2. This clonotype was sampled from a woman between 50 and 59 years old with alopecia areata. Some clones in this sample may be carry-over from other donors' samples. The CDR3 protein is CASSSGTSQEVQYF. CDR3 nucleotides: TGTGCCAGCAGCTCCGGGACTAGCCAGGAGGTCCAGTACTTC.